One and the same sample provided the 12 T cell receptor beta chains below, sequenced in a study of human T cells and chemical hapten exposure. TCRdb called the RACE reads again in MiXCR, with one record for every CDR3 protein. The repertoire holds 65,000 to 85,000 distinct CDR3 sequences, with 10% as singletons. As for time point: patch test 1, 2 weeks after DPC sensitization. As to treatment: therapeutic diphenylcyclopropenone sensitization with weekly scalp DPC. The specimen was whole blood, collected in connection with sensitization to the hapten diphenylcyclopropenone (DPC). The receptors come from a woman aged 45 to 65 with alopecia areata. Some clones in this sample may be carry-over from other donors' samples.

This clonotype was counted ten times or more. This chain uses TRBV20-1 with TRBJ2-3; 9 bases fit TRBD1. V trimming: 3 bases; J trimming: 3 bases; junction bases outside the gene matches: 4. This CDR3 is 14 amino acids long. The germline gives CDR1 DFQATT, CDR2 SNEGSKA (reference sequence). DNA for the CDR3: TGCAGTGCTAGTGGACAGGGGAAGACAGATACGCAGTATTTT. As protein: CSASGQGKTDTQYF.

This clonotype has at least ten counts. The chain has TRBV7-9 and TRBJ2-6, with no clear D. The V gene lost 5 bases and the J gene lost 0 bases, with 8 bases spanning the gap. The CDR3 spans 15 residues. Germline CDR1 and CDR2: SEHNR and FQNEAQ (reference sequence). In nucleotides, the CDR3 is TGTGCCAGCAGCAACTGGGGCTCTGGGGCCAACGTCCTGACTTTC. It is translated as CASSNWGSGANVLTF.

The genes are TRBV28 and TRBJ1-3; TRBD1 matches at 7 bases. Germline CDR1 is MDHEN and CDR2 is SYDVKM. The CDR3 sequence is 16 residues long. Trimming at V came to 6 bases and at J to 0 bases, leaving 8 bases not matched to a gene. The CDR3 DNA reads TGTGCCAGCAGAAGTTATAGGGGGCCCTCTGGAAACACCATATATTTT. It yields the protein CASRSYRGPSGNTIYF.

This clonotype was observed many times. V usage is TRBV20-1 and J usage is TRBJ2-3; 9 bases fit TRBD2. CDR3 length: 16 residues. Unmatched junction bases numbered 9, after V lost 4 bases and J lost 1 base. The germline gives CDR1 DFQATT, CDR2 SNEGSKA (reference sequence). The CDR3 reads CSAKKREVLGTDTQYF. The CDR3, as DNA: TGCAGTGCTAAAAAGCGGGAGGTACTAGGCACAGATACGCAGTATTTT.

The chain uses TRBV19 and TRBJ2-7; possibly TRBD1 for D (5 bases). The germline V and J ends were trimmed by 6 bases and 2 bases, with 17 bases remaining between them. This CDR3 spans 15 amino acids. Germline assignment: CDR1 LNHDA and CDR2 SQIVND (reference sequence). CDR3 amino acids: CASRSQRGTPYEQYF. The CDR3 DNA is TGTGCCAGTAGGTCCCAAAGGGGTACCCCCTACGAGCAGTACTTC.

This clonotype was detected a few times. The gene calls are TRBV10-3 and TRBJ2-6; 7 bases match TRBD2. The V gene end was trimmed by 4 bases and the J gene end by 0 bases; junction bases not matched to a gene: 6. CDR1 ENHRY and CDR2 SYGVKD come from the germline V gene. The CDR3 has 17 residues. DNA for the CDR3: TGTGCCATCAGTGTACGGGGGGATAGCTCTGGGGCCAACGTCCTGACTTTC. It encodes CAISVRGDSSGANVLTF.

This clonotype was recorded a few times. The chain employs TRBV7-2 and TRBJ2-3; TRBD2 matches at 8 bases. This CDR3 region has 15 residues. The V gene's germline CDR1 is SGHTA and CDR2 FQGNSA. V dropped 6 bases and J dropped 6; count of bases not matched to a gene: 11. The CDR3 DNA sequence: TGTGCCAGCAGTTTTAGCGGGATCCTCTCGGATACGCAGTATTTT. This translates into CASSFSGILSDTQYF.

This clonotype was detected ten times or more. This chain joins TRBV5-1 and TRBJ2-5; D not resolved. This CDR3 region has 13 residues. Per the germline V gene, CDR1 is SGHRS and CDR2 is YFSETQ. Trimming cost V 1 base and J 2 bases, with 6 bases left between them. CDR3 sequence reads: CASSLNYQETQYF. CDR3 coding DNA: TGCGCCAGCAGCTTGAATTATCAAGAGACCCAGTACTTC.

This clonotype showed up many times. The chain joins TRBV20-1 to TRBJ2-1; D is undetermined. The CDR3 extends over 16 amino acids. V was trimmed by 2 bases and J by 4 bases, leaving 18 bases between them. Germline assignment: CDR1 DFQATT and CDR2 SNEGSKA (reference sequence). The CDR3: CSARHVLRLLYNEQFF. Here the CDR3 DNA reads TGCAGTGCTAGACATGTTCTCAGGTTATTGTACAATGAGCAGTTCTTC.

This clonotype was seen ten or more times. The CDR3 DNA is TGTGCCAGCAGCCGCGGGACAGGGCCGTCCTACGAGCAGTACTTC. Its translation: CASSRGTGPSYEQYF. This chain connects TRBV6-5 to TRBJ2-7; 9 nucleotides match TRBD1. Per germline, CDR1 MNHEY and CDR2 SVGAGI. Unmatched junction bases numbered 7, after V lost 6 bases and J lost 1 base. The CDR3 runs to 15 residues.

This clonotype was picked up many times. The chain combines TRBV12-3 or TRBV12-4 with TRBJ2-7; 14 nucleotides agree with TRBD2. The CDR3 extends over 15 amino acids. With V trimmed by 6 bases and J by 7 bases, 8 bases remained unmatched. In DNA, the CDR3 is TGTGCCAGCAGCCGGGGACTAGCGGGAGCCTCGGAGCAGTACTTC. Translation: CASSRGLAGASEQYF.

This clonotype was seen ten or more times. The chain has TRBV5-4 and TRBJ2-3, with 12 nucleotides matching TRBD2. After removal of 3 bases from V and 3 bases from J, the junction contained 5 bases not matched to a gene. The germline CDR1 and CDR2 sequences are SGHNT and YYREEE (reference sequence). The CDR3 spans 16 residues. CDR3 region: CASSSSGRGGTDTQYF. For the CDR3, the DNA is TGTGCCAGCAGCTCTAGCGGGAGGGGGGGGACAGATACGCAGTATTTT.